This TCR beta chain came from a study of cytomegalovirus exposure and HLA in healthy donors. Primers: 60 Vbeta forward and 13 Jbeta reverse. TCRdb keeps only in-frame clones here, not all; method: immunoSEQ multiplex PCR. In the table there are 200,000 or so clones, less than 85% of which are singletons. With 4 bases removed from V and 0 bases from J, the gap between germline ends came to 26 bases. Germline V gives CDR1 SGDLS, CDR2 YYNGEE. The CDR3 spans 20 residues. The sample holds one count of this clone. This TCR derives from a man between 18 and 35 years old in good health and CMV-seronegative. Specimen: PBMCs. The genes are TRBV9 and TRBJ1-5, with TRBD1 as a possible D gene (6 bases). This chain's CDR3 is CASSPPAGTMCWDSNQPQHF. CDR3 bases: TGTGCCAGCAGCCCGCCTGCCGGGACAATGTGTTGGGATAGCAATCAGCCCCAGCATTTT.